Listed below are T cell receptor beta chains from one sample, sequenced in a study of T cells after yellow fever vaccination. TCRdb re-called the 5' RACE reads through MiXCR, storing one row per CDR3 protein. The sample lists almost 600,000 distinct CDR3 sequences; approximately 13% were seen once. This material consisted of PBMCs, taken on the day of the yellow fever booster vaccination. Source of these receptors: a man in his thirties or forties who received the YFV17D yellow fever vaccine. The CDR3 runs from the conserved cysteine through the conserved F or W. Each record gives: J gene, D gene, clone size, V gene, CDR3 protein, CDR3 DNA. The D gene is left open where the match is weak. Clone size is not always given. Where it is, it says once, few, many or a class for expanded clones.

TRBJ2-4 . . TRBV5-1 CASSLEGSSGIQYF TGCGCCAGCAGCTTGGAGGGGAGCTCGGGGATTCAGTACTTC
TRBJ2-1 . . TRBV5-4 CASSLGLEASEQFF TGTGCCAGCAGCTTGGGTCTTGAAGCGAGTGAGCAGTTCTTC
TRBJ2-7 . few TRBV28 CASSLRAQSSYEQYF TGTGCCAGCAGTTTGAGGGCGCAAAGCTCCTACGAGCAGTACTTC
TRBJ2-1 TRBD2 . TRBV7-2 CASSLADRVRLTSGRYNEQFF TGTGCCAGCAGCTTAGCCGACAGGGTTAGACTCACTAGCGGGAGGTACAATGAGCAGTTCTTC
TRBJ2-1 TRBD2 . TRBV7-2 CASTGRVWSGNEQFF TGTGCCAGCACCGGGAGGGTCTGGTCTGGCAATGAGCAGTTCTTC
TRBJ2-7 . . TRBV29-1 CSVTKVVRYEQYF TGCAGCGTTACCAAAGTCGTTAGGTACGAGCAGTACTTC
TRBJ2-1 . few TRBV12-3/TRBV12-4 CASSFGTANDEQFF TGTGCCAGCAGTTTCGGGACCGCGAACGATGAGCAGTTCTTC
TRBJ2-7 . many TRBV3-1 CASSQGSYEQYF TGTGCCAGCAGTCAGGGTTCCTACGAGCAGTACTTC
TRBJ2-4 . few TRBV2 CAIRGGTDIQYF TGTGCCATTCGGGGGGGGACAGACATTCAGTACTTC
TRBJ2-3 . . TRBV7-9 CASSRWGSGTDTQYF TGTGCCAGCAGCCGCTGGGGCAGCGGCACAGATACGCAGTATTTT
TRBJ2-5 . . TRBV5-5 CASSRGPGETQYF TGTGCCAGCAGCCGGGGGCCGGGGGAGACCCAGTACTTC
TRBJ2-5 TRBD1 few TRBV6-5 CASSPRQGDETQYF TGTGCCAGCAGTCCCAGACAGGGGGACGAGACCCAGTACTTC
TRBJ2-5 . many TRBV10-1 CASSESDGGLETQYF TGCGCCAGCAGTGAGTCGGACGGGGGGCTAGAGACCCAGTACTTC
TRBJ2-1 TRBD1 few TRBV5-1 CASSARQGANEQFF TGCGCCAGCAGCGCAAGACAGGGGGCTAATGAGCAGTTCTTC
TRBJ1-1 . . TRBV3-1 CASRLQGVGEAFF TGTGCCAGCAGATTACAGGGAGTTGGGGAAGCTTTCTTT
TRBJ2-2 TRBD2 few TRBV12-3/TRBV12-4 CASSLAGGSAGELFF TGTGCCAGCAGTTTAGCTGGCGGGAGCGCCGGGGAGCTGTTTTTT
TRBJ2-1 . many TRBV6-5 CASSYSVEGSYNEQFF TGTGCCAGCAGTTACTCAGTGGAAGGGTCCTACAATGAGCAGTTCTTC
TRBJ2-3 . . TRBV15 CATSRGTVITDTQYF TGTGCCACCAGCAGAGGGACAGTGATCACAGATACGCAGTATTTT
TRBJ2-3 . few TRBV4-1 CASEPRFSQTGTDTQYF TGCGCCAGCGAGCCCCGGTTCTCTCAAACAGGGACGGATACGCAGTATTTT
TRBJ1-2 . few TRBV6-6 CASSYSADGYTF TGTGCCAGCAGTTACTCAGCGGACGGCTACACCTTC
TRBJ2-1 TRBD2 . TRBV27 CASSPRTSGQRYNEQFF TGTGCCAGCAGTCCTCGGACTAGCGGGCAGCGGTACAATGAGCAGTTCTTC
TRBJ2-7 TRBD1 . TRBV19 CASSRRPGQGAYEQYF TGTGCCAGTAGTCGCCGACCGGGACAGGGAGCCTACGAGCAGTACTTC
TRBJ2-5 TRBD2 . TRBV6-2/TRBV6-3 CASSSGTSIETQYF TGTGCCAGCAGTTCTGGGACTAGCATAGAGACCCAGTACTTC
TRBJ2-4 . few TRBV6-1 CASTPFRDNISAKNIQYF TGTGCCAGCACCCCCTTCCGGGACAACATTTCAGCCAAAAACATTCAGTACTTC
TRBJ2-1 TRBD2 . TRBV2 CASSSTSGRAEQFF TGTGCCAGCAGTTCGACTAGCGGGAGGGCTGAGCAGTTCTTC
TRBJ1-4 . . TRBV19 CASSIWPSRLFF TGTGCCAGTAGTATCTGGCCTTCGAGACTGTTTTTT
TRBJ2-7 . few TRBV7-9 CASKGSYEQYF TGTGCCAGCAAAGGCTCCTACGAGCAGTACTTC
TRBJ2-3 . . TRBV6-2/TRBV6-3 CASSNPADTQYF TGTGCCAGCAGTAACCCCGCGGATACGCAGTATTTT
TRBJ1-6 . few TRBV7-2 CASRRDSPLHF TGTGCCAGCCGACGGGATTCACCCCTCCACTTT
TRBJ1-5 . . TRBV7-2 CASSQFNQPQHF TGTGCCAGCAGCCAGTTCAATCAGCCCCAGCATTTT
TRBJ2-7 TRBD2 . TRBV3-1 CASSQALVGAGVYYEQYF TGTGCCAGCAGCCAAGCCTTGGTGGGAGCGGGAGTTTATTACGAGCAGTACTTC
TRBJ1-4 TRBD1 . TRBV6-1 CASSEVPQGVRREKLFF TGTGCCAGCAGTGAAGTCCCCCAGGGGGTACGGCGCGAAAAACTGTTTTTT
TRBJ1-6 . . TRBV25-1 CASSESRKLTYNSPLHF TGTGCCAGCAGTGAATCCAGAAAGCTTACCTATAATTCACCCCTCCACTTT
TRBJ1-1 . . TRBV4-2 CASSLNVQGRGSRYTEAFF TGTGCCAGCAGCCTAAACGTACAGGGAAGGGGATCGAGGTACACTGAAGCTTTCTTT
TRBJ2-6 TRBD1 . TRBV15 CATSRGTGDSGANVLTF TGTGCCACCAGCAGAGGGACAGGGGACTCTGGGGCCAACGTCCTGACTTTC
TRBJ1-2 TRBD1 . TRBV5-6 CASSLASGGYYGYTF TGTGCCAGCAGCTTGGCCTCAGGGGGCTACTATGGCTACACCTTC
TRBJ2-6 . . TRBV5-1 CATSTGSGANVLTF TGCGCCACCTCAACAGGCTCTGGGGCCAACGTCCTGACTTTC
TRBJ2-6 . . TRBV18 CASSATASGANVLTF TGTGCCAGCTCAGCTACAGCCTCTGGGGCCAACGTCCTGACTTTC
TRBJ2-1 TRBD2 . TRBV15 CATSRDREVPFVFF TGTGCCACCAGCAGAGATCGGGAGGTCCCCTTCGTGTTCTTC
TRBJ1-2 TRBD1 . TRBV5-1 CASSLEGQGAAGYTF TGCGCCAGCAGCTTAGAGGGACAGGGGGCAGCGGGCTACACCTTC
TRBJ1-1 . . TRBV6-2/TRBV6-3 CASSYLYTGLDGTEAFF TGTGCCAGCAGTTACTTATACACAGGGTTGGACGGCACTGAAGCTTTCTTT
TRBJ2-2 TRBD2 . TRBV30 CAWSPPTSGRSGELFF TGTGCCTGGAGTCCTCCGACTAGCGGGAGATCCGGGGAGCTGTTTTTT
TRBJ2-7 . few TRBV5-6 CASSLYGGEQYF TGTGCCAGCAGCTTGTACGGGGGCGAGCAGTACTTC
TRBJ2-7 . . TRBV30 CAWSGDYEQYF TGTGCCTGGAGTGGGGACTACGAGCAGTACTTC
TRBJ1-1 . few TRBV5-1 CASSLVGGLEAFF TGCGCCAGCAGCTTGGTTGGAGGGCTGGAGGCTTTCTTT
TRBJ1-1 . many TRBV7-9 CASTKAGEGTEAFF TGTGCCAGCACCAAGGCAGGGGAGGGAACTGAAGCTTTCTTT
TRBJ2-5 TRBD1 . TRBV20-1 CSASSGQGNTRDQYF TGCAGTGCTAGTTCTGGACAGGGGAATACCCGGGACCAGTACTTC
TRBJ1-1 . . TRBV7-9 CASSLVGIRGFEAFF TGTGCCAGCAGCTTAGTTGGGATAAGGGGATTTGAAGCTTTCTTT
TRBJ2-7 . . TRBV3-1 CASSQEKGVGDEQYF TGTGCCAGCAGCCAAGAGAAGGGGGTGGGGGACGAGCAGTACTTC
TRBJ2-1 TRBD1 . TRBV5-5 CASSFSTGTAYNEQFF TGTGCCAGCAGCTTCTCCACCGGGACAGCATACAATGAGCAGTTCTTC
TRBJ1-5 TRBD1 . TRBV5-6 CASSWGQGAPQHF TGTGCCAGCAGCTGGGGACAGGGGGCACCCCAGCATTTT
TRBJ2-1 . many TRBV10-3 CAITKGGNEQFF TGTGCCATCACAAAGGGTGGCAATGAGCAGTTCTTC
TRBJ2-6 . . TRBV12-3/TRBV12-4 CASNMAGISGANVLTF TGTGCCAGCAATATGGCAGGTATCTCTGGGGCCAACGTCCTGACTTTC
TRBJ2-1 . . TRBV3-1 CASSQDTAYNEQFF TGTGCCAGCAGCCAAGATACAGCGTACAATGAGCAGTTCTTC